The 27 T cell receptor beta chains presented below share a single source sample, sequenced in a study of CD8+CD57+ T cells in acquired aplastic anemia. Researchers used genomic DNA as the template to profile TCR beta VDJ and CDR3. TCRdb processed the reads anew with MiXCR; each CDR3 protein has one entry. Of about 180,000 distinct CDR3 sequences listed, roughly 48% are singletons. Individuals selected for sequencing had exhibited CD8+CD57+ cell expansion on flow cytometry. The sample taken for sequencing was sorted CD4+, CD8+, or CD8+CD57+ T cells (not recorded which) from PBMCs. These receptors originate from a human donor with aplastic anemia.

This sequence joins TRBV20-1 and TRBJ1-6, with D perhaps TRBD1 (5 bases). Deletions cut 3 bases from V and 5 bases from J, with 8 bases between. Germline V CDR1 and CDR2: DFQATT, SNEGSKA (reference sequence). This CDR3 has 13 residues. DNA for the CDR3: TGCAGTGCTAGGAGACAGCATAATTCACCCCTCCACTTT. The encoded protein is CSARRQHNSPLHF.

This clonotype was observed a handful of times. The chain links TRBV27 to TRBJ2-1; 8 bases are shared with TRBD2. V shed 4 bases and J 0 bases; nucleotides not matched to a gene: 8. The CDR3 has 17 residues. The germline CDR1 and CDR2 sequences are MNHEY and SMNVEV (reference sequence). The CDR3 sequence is CASSYGKRGGSYNEQFF. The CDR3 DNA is TGTGCCAGCAGTTATGGGAAACGGGGGGGCTCCTACAATGAGCAGTTCTTC.

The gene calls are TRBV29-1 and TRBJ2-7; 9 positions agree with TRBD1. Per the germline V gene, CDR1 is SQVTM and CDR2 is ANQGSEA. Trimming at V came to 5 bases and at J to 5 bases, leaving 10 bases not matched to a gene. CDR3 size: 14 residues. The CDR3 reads CSVRPGTGWNEQYF. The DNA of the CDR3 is TGCAGCGTTCGGCCTGGGACAGGGTGGAACGAGCAGTACTTC.

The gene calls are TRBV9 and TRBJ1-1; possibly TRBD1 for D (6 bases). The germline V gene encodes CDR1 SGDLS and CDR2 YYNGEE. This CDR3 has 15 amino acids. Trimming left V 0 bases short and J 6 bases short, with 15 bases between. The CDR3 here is CASSVGEVPGAEAFF. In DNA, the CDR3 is TGTGCCAGCAGCGTAGGTGAGGTACCAGGGGCTGAAGCTTTCTTT.

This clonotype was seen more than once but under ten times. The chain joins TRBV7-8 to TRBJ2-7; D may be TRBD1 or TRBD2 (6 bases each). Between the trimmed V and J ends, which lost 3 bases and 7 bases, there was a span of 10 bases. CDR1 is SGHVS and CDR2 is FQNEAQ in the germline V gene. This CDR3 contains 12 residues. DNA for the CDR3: TGTGCCAGCAGCTTCCCGGGGGCGGAGCAGTACTTC. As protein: CASSFPGAEQYF. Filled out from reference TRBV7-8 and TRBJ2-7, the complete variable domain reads GAGVSQSPRYKVAKRGQDVALRCDPISGHVSLFWYQQALGQGPEFLTYFQNEAQLDKSGLPSDRFFAERPEGSVSTLKIQRTQQEDSAVYLCASSFPGAEQYFGPGTRLTVT.

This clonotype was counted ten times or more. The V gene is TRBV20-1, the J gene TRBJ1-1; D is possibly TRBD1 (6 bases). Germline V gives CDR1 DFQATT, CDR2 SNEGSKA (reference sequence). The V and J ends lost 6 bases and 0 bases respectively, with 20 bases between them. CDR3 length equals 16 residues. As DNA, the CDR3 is TGCAGTGCCACAGCTTGGGGAGGGGGAATGAACACTGAAGCTTTCTTT. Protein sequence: CSATAWGGGMNTEAFF.

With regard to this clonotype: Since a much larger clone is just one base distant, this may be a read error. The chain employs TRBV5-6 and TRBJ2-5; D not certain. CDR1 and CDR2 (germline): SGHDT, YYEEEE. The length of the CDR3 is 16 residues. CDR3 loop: CASSLFGPQYQGTQYF. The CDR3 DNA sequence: TGTGCCAGCAGCTTGTTTGGACCCCAGTACCAAGGGACCCAGTACTTC.

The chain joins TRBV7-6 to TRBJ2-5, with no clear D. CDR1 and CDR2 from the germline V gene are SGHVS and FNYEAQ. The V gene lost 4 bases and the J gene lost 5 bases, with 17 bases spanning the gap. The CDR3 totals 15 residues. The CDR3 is CASSSSGTAHETQYF. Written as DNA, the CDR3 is TGTGCCAGCAGCTCAAGTGGTACGGCCCATGAGACCCAGTACTTC.

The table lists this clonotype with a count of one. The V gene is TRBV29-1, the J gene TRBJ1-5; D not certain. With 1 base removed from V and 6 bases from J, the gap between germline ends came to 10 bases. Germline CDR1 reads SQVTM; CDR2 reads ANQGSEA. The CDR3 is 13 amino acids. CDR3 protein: CSVEGDTSQPQHF. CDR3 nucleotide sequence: TGCAGCGTTGAAGGTGACACCAGTCAGCCCCAGCATTTT.

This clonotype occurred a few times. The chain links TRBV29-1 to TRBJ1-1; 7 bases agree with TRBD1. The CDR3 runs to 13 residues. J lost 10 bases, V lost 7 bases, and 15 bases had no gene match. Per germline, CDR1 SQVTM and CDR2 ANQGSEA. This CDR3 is CSASGSDRARAFF. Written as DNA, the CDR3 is TGCAGCGCGTCAGGTTCCGACAGGGCGAGAGCTTTCTTT.

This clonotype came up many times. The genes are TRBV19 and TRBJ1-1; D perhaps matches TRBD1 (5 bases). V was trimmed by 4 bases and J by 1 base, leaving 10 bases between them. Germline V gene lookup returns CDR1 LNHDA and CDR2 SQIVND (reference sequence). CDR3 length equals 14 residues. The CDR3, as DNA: TGTGCCAGTAGTACCGGGACGGGGAACACTGAAGCTTTCTTT. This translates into CASSTGTGNTEAFF.

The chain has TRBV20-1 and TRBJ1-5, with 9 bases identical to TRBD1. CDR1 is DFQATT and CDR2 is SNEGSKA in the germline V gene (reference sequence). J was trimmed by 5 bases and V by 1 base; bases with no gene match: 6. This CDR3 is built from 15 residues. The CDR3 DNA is TGCAGTGCTAGAGGGGACAGGGACAGTGATCAGCCCCAGCATTTT. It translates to CSARGDRDSDQPQHF.

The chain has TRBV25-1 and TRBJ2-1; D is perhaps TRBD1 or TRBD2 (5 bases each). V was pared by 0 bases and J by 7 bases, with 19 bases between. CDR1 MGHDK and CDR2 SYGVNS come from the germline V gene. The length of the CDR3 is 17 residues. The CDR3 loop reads CASSEYTGRSRGNEQFF. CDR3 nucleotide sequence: TGTGCCAGCAGTGAATATACGGGACGGAGCCGTGGGAATGAGCAGTTCTTC.

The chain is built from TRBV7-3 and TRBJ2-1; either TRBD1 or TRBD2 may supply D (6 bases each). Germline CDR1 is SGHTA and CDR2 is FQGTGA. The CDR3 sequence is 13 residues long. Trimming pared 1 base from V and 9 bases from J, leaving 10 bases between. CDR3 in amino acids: CASSLIQGGEQFF. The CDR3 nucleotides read TGTGCCAGCAGCTTAATACAGGGAGGTGAGCAGTTCTTC.

CDR3 DNA sequence: TGTGCCAGCAGGGCCCCAAGGGATGGCTACACCTTC. It translates to CASRAPRDGYTF. The chain recombines TRBV2 with TRBJ1-2; D unresolved. The CDR3 spans 12 residues. The germline gives CDR1 SNHLY, CDR2 FYNNEI. The V end was cut by 6 bases, the J end by 6 bases, with 11 bases between.

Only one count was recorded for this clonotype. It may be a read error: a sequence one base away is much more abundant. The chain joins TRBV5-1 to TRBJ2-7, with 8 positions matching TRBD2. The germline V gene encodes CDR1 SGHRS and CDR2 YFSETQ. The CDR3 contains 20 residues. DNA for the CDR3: TGCGCCAGCAGCTCCCGCCTTTCGGGAGGGGCCCAATTCCGCTCCCACGAGCAGTACTTC. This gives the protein CASSSRLSGGAQFRSHEQYF.

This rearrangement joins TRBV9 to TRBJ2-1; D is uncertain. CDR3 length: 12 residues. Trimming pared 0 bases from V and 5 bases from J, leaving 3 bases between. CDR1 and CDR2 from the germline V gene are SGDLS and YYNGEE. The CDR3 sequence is CASSVEDNEQFF. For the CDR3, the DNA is TGTGCCAGCAGCGTAGAAGACAATGAGCAGTTCTTC.

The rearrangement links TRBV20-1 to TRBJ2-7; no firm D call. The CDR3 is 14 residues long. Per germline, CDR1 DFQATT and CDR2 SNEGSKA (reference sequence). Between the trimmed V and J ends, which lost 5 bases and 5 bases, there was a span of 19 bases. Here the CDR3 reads CSAGIGLPGDEQYF. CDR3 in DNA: TGCAGTGCTGGAATAGGCCTACCGGGTGACGAGCAGTACTTC.

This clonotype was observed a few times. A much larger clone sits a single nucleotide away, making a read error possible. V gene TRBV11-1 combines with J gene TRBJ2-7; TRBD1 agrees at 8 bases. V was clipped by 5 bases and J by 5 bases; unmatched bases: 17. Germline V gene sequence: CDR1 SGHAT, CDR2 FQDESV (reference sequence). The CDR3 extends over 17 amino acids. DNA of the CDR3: TGTGCCAGCAGCCGAGGGGCAGGGGGCGGACTTTGCGACGAGCAGTACTTC. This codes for CASSRGAGGGLCDEQYF.

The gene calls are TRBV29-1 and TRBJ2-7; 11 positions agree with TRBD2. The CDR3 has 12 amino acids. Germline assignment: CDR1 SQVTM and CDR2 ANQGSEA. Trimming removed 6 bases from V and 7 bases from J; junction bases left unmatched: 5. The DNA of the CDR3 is TGCAGCGTCAAAGGGACTAGCGGAGAGCAGTACTTC. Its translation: CSVKGTSGEQYF.

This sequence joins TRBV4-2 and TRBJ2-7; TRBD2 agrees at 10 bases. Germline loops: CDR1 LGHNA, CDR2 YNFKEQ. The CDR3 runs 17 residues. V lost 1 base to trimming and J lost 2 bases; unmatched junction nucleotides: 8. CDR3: CASSQAKLAGDTYEQYF. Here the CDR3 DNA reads TGTGCCAGCAGCCAAGCCAAGCTAGCGGGAGATACCTACGAGCAGTACTTC.

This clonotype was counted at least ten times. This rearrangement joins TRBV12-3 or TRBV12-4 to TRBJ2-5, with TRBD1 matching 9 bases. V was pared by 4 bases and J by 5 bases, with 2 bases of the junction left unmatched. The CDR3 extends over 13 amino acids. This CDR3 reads CASSSGQGETQYF. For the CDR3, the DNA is TGTGCCAGCAGTTCGGGACAGGGCGAGACCCAGTACTTC.

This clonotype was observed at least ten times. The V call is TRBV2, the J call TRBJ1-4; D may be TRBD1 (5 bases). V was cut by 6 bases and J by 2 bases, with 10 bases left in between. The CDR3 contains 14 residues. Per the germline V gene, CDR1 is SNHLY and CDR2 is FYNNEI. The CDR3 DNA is TGTGCCAGCAGGACCACAGGCACTAATGAAAAACTGTTTTTT. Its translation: CASRTTGTNEKLFF.

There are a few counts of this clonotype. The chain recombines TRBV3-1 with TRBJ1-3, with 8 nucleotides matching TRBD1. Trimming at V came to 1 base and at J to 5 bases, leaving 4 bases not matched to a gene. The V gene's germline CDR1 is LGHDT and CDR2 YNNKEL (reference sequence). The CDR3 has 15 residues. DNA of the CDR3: TGTGCCAGCAGCCAAGTCAGGACAGGGAGAAACACCATATATTTT. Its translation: CASSQVRTGRNTIYF.

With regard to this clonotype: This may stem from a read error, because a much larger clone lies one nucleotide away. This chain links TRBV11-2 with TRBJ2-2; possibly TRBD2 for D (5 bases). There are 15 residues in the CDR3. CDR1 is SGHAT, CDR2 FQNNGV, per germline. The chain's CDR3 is CASSPVQFAAGEPFF. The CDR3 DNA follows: TGTGCCAGCAGCCCTGTGCAGTTCGCGGCCGGGGAGCCGTTTTTT.

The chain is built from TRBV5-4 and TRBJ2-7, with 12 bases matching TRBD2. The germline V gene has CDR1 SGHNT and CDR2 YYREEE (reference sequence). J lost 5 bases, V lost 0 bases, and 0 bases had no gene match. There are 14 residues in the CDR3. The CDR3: CASSLGLAGDEQYF. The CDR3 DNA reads TGTGCCAGCAGCTTGGGACTAGCGGGGGACGAGCAGTACTTC.

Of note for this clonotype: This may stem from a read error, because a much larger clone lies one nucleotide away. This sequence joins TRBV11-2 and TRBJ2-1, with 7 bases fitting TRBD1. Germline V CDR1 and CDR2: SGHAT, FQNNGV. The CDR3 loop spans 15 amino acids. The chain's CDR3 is CASSLDRQSYSEQFF. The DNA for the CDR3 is TGTGCCAGCAGCTTGGACAGGCAATCCTACAGTGAGCAGTTCTTC.